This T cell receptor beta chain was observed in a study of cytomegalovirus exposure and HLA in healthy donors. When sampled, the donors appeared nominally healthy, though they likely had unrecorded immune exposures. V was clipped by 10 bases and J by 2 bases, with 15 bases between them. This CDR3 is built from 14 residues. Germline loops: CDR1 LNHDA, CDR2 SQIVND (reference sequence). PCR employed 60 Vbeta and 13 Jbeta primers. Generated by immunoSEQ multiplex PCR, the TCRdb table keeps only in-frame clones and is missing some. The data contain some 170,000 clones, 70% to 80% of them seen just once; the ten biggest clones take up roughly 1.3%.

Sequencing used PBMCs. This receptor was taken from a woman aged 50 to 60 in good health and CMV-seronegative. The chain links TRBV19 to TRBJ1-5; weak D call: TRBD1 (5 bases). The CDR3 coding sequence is TGTGCCACCGCTTTTGGGGGGGGCAATCAGCCCCAGCATTTT. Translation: CATAFGGGNQPQHF.